The T cell receptor beta chain described here comes from a study of blood T cell repertoires in COVID-19. Study details: The samples span acute and convalescent COVID-19 from the United States, Italy and Spain. The analysed material was cDNA or gDNA that came from T cells, B-cell-depleted T cells, or PBMCs.

This clone was picked up one time. Trimming pared 1 base from V and 7 bases from J, leaving 8 bases between. CDR1 is DFQATT and CDR2 is SNEGSKA in the germline V gene (reference sequence). This CDR3 is built from 11 residues. In the authors' methods: Reference gene primers were amplified, and this amplification served to estimate nucleated cell counts. TCRdb's table, derived via immunoSEQ multiplex PCR, lists solely in-frame clones and lacks some. V and J calls and clone size follow that table, whereas D and trimming were derived from the DNA. The table records 150,000 to 200,000 clones, about 84% of them present only once. Two negative PCRs, clearance, or symptom resolution characterized the recovered Cohort 3 donors.

The chain employs TRBV20-1 and TRBJ2-7; D call uncertain. This clonotype was obtained from a man aged 35 to 55 who had recovered from COVID-19. Sequenced: PBMCs or T cells enriched from blood (not recorded which). The CDR3 loop is CSARGAVEQYF. DNA of the CDR3: TGCAGTGCTAGAGGGGCTGTGGAGCAGTACTTC.